This TCR beta chain was captured in a study of blood T cell repertoires in COVID-19. About the study: Collection of acute and convalescent COVID-19 samples took place in the United States, Italy and Spain.

This table comes from immunoSEQ multiplex PCR, and its TCRdb copy is limited to in-frame clones, with some not included. The data hold around 80,000 clones, with about 80% observed a single time. CDR1 is LNHDA, CDR2 SQIVND, per germline (reference sequence). The CDR3 is made up of 14 amino acids. V dropped 6 bases and J dropped 6 bases, with 16 bases sitting between them. This TCR derives from a human donor in a cohort sampled during active COVID-19. The sample taken for sequencing was peripheral blood. The genes are TRBV19 and TRBJ2-3; D is uncertain. This CDR3 is CASSPPTRRDTQYF. The CDR3 bases are TGTGCCAGTAGCCCCCCGACTCGGCGTGATACGCAGTATTTT.